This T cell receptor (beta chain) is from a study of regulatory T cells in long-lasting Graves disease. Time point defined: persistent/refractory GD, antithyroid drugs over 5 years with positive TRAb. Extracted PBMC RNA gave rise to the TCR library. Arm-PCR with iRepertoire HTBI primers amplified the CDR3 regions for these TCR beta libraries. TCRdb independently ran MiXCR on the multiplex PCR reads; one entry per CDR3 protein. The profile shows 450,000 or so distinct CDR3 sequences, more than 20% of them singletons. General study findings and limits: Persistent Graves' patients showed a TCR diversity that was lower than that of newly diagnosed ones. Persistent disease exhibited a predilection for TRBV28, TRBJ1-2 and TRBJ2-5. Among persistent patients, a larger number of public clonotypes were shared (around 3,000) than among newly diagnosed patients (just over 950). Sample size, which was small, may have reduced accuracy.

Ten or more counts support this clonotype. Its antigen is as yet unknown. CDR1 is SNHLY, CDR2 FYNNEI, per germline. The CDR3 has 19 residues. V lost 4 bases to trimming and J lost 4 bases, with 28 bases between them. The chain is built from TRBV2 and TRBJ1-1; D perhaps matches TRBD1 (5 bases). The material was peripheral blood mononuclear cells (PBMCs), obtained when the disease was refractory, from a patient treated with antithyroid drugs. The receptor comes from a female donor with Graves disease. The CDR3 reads CASSGPPTAAAGGGTEAFF. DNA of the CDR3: TGTGCCAGCAGTGGACCCCCCACAGCAGCCGCCGGGGGTGGCACTGAAGCTTTCTTT.